Listed below are T cell receptor beta chains from one sample, sequenced in a study of T cell clonotyping in hematopoietic cell transplantation. Profiling relied on immunoSEQ multiplex PCR, and the TCRdb table lists in-frame clones only, not all of them. The table shows around 5,000 clones, with about 32% occurring only once. The starting material was peripheral blood mononuclear cells, obtained before stem cell transplant. These receptors all come from a man aged 45-60 years with myelofibrosis. Some clones in this sample may be carry-over from other donors' samples. Each CDR3 is given with its conserved first and last residue. A D gene is named only where the DNA matches it firmly. Size values are once, few and many counts, or a class for expanded clones, and some rows have none.

v_call,d_call,j_call,clone_size,cdr3_aa,cdr3_nt
TRBV10-3,TRBD1,TRBJ1-4,few,CAIGQGNEKLFF,TGTGCCATCGGACAGGGAAATGAAAAACTGTTTTTT
TRBV29-1,NA,TRBJ2-7,NA,CSVDGLDYEQYF,TGCAGCGTAGACGGACTCGACTACGAGCAGTACTTC
TRBV30,NA,TRBJ1-2,NA,CAWQGNYGYTF,TGTGCCTGGCAGGGGAACTATGGCTACACCTTC
TRBV4-3,NA,TRBJ1-3,NA,CASSQDRSSGNTIYF,TGCGCCAGCAGCCAAGATCGTAGTTCCGGAAACACCATATATTTT
TRBV30,TRBD2,TRBJ2-7,few,CAWSVASGSVRAYEQYF,TGTGCCTGGAGTGTGGCTAGCGGGAGTGTCCGCGCCTACGAGCAGTACTTC
TRBV5-6,NA,TRBJ2-1,NA,CASSLGALANPNEQFF,TGTGCCAGCAGCTTGGGGGCCCTAGCAAATCCCAATGAGCAGTTCTTC
TRBV2,NA,TRBJ2-7,NA,CATDAVYEQYF,TGTGCCACGGACGCGGTTTACGAGCAGTACTTC
TRBV5-6,NA,TRBJ1-4,NA,CASSLVGRTNEKLFF,TGTGCCAGCAGCTTGGTCGGGAGAACTAATGAAAAACTGTTTTTT
TRBV30,TRBD2,TRBJ2-2,NA,CASREYYTGELFF,TGTGCCTCGCGGGAGTATTATACCGGGGAGCTGTTTTTT
TRBV30,TRBD1,TRBJ1-2,few,CAGGQIANYGYTF,TGTGCCGGGGGACAGATAGCTAACTATGGCTACACCTTC
TRBV6-5,NA,TRBJ2-5,once,CASSTAVPGETQYF,TGTGCCAGCAGTACCGCGGTCCCGGGAGAGACCCAGTACTTC
TRBV25-1,NA,TRBJ2-6,few,CASSATGYGANVLTF,TGTGCCAGCAGTGCCACAGGGTATGGGGCCAACGTCCTGACTTTC
TRBV5-6,TRBD1,TRBJ1-1,NA,CASSLRTGYTEAFF,TGTGCCAGCAGCTTGAGGACAGGGTACACTGAAGCTTTCTTT
TRBV6-1,TRBD1,TRBJ1-6,NA,CASSNLDRGNSPLHF,TGTGCCAGCAGTAACTTGGACAGGGGAAATTCACCCCTCCACTTT
TRBV30,TRBD1,TRBJ2-7,NA,CAWRGTGTGGLRQYF,TGTGCCTGGAGAGGGACCGGGACAGGCGGCTTAAGGCAGTACTTC
TRBV29-1,NA,TRBJ1-1,few,CSVEGEGTRGPTEAFF,TGCAGCGTTGAAGGAGAGGGGACCAGGGGACCCACTGAAGCTTTCTTT
TRBV5-6,NA,TRBJ2-3,NA,CASSPEWGKLDTDTQYF,TGTGCCAGCAGCCCGGAGTGGGGGAAGCTTGACACAGATACGCAGTATTTT
TRBV6-5,NA,TRBJ1-2,few,CASRLGGTYGYTF,TGTGCCAGCAGGTTAGGGGGGACCTATGGCTACACCTTC
TRBV30,NA,TRBJ1-2,medium-sized,CAGRVWDRNGYTF,TGTGCCGGAAGGGTTTGGGATCGGAATGGCTACACCTTC
TRBV28,NA,TRBJ1-2,few,CASRTSGNYGYTF,TGTGCCAGCAGGACCTCGGGGAACTATGGCTACACCTTC
TRBV25-1,NA,TRBJ2-5,few,CASSPGAQETQYF,TGTGCCAGCAGTCCCGGGGCTCAAGAGACCCAGTACTTC
TRBV9,TRBD1,TRBJ1-6,few,CASSVVSGGRSPLHF,TGTGCCAGCAGCGTAGTTTCAGGGGGAAGGTCACCCCTCCACTTT
TRBV2,NA,TRBJ1-2,few,CASTTTYNYGYTF,TGTGCCAGCACCACGACCTATAACTATGGCTACACCTTC
TRBV30,NA,TRBJ1-2,few,CAWTRMTVSHGYTF,TGTGCCTGGACTCGAATGACAGTATCTCATGGCTACACCTTC
TRBV6-5,TRBD1,TRBJ2-1,NA,CASSYFTGGVYNEQFF,TGTGCCAGCAGTTACTTCACAGGGGGAGTATACAATGAGCAGTTCTTC
TRBV30,NA,TRBJ1-2,NA,CAWSARTVLIGYTF,TGTGCCTGGAGTGCCCGGACGGTACTTATAGGCTACACCTTC
TRBV27,NA,TRBJ2-7,NA,CASSPTVAGEQYF,TGTGCCAGCAGTCCGACGGTGGCGGGAGAGCAGTACTTC
TRBV30,NA,TRBJ1-2,NA,CAWSYPFAGADYGYTF,TGTGCCTGGTCGTACCCCTTTGCAGGGGCCGACTATGGCTACACCTTC
TRBV2,TRBD1,TRBJ2-5,few,CASSEAGQPSETQYF,TGTGCCAGCAGTGAAGCGGGACAGCCGTCGGAGACCCAGTACTTC
TRBV5-6,TRBD1,TRBJ2-7,NA,CASRSGPGQTSWGEQYF,TGTGCCAGCAGGTCTGGACCGGGACAGACATCGTGGGGCGAGCAGTACTTC
TRBV20-1,TRBD1,TRBJ2-7,NA,CSGQGTYEQYF,TGCAGTGGACAGGGTACCTACGAGCAGTACTTC
TRBV6-9,TRBD1,TRBJ1-1,NA,CASSYDRGMNTEAFF,TGTGCCAGCAGTTACGACAGGGGAATGAACACTGAAGCTTTCTTT
TRBV30,NA,TRBJ1-2,NA,CAWSRQSGGYTF,TGTGCCTGGAGTAGGCAGTCAGGAGGCTACACCTTC
TRBV29-1,NA,TRBJ2-7,NA,CSVEVGPEQYF,TGCAGCGTTGAAGTGGGGCCCGAGCAGTACTTC
TRBV6-1,TRBD1,TRBJ2-7,few,CASSAYGGTGSYEQYF,TGTGCCAGCAGTGCCTACGGGGGGACAGGGTCCTACGAGCAGTACTTC
TRBV30,NA,TRBJ1-2,NA,CAWSGARYGYTF,TGTGCCTGGAGTGGGGCACGGTATGGCTACACCTTC
TRBV30,NA,TRBJ1-1,NA,CAWSGGMNTEAFF,TGTGCCTGGAGCGGAGGGATGAACACTGAAGCTTTCTTT
TRBV30,NA,TRBJ2-7,few,CAWSAPTYEQYF,TGTGCCTGGAGTGCCCCCACCTACGAGCAGTACTTC
TRBV20-1,NA,TRBJ2-5,NA,CTARVTETQYF,TGCACCGCGCGGGTCACAGAGACCCAGTACTTC
TRBV2,NA,TRBJ2-1,NA,CASTGTALGEQFF,TGTGCCAGCACCGGGACTGCGCTCGGTGAGCAGTTCTTC
TRBV4-1,NA,TRBJ1-5,NA,CASSLQDAWPQHF,TGCGCCAGCAGCCTACAGGACGCTTGGCCCCAGCATTTT
TRBV6-6,TRBD2,TRBJ2-2,few,CASSYSGPSGGELFF,TGTGCCAGCAGTTACTCTGGACCTAGCGGCGGGGAGCTGTTTTTT
TRBV5-1,NA,TRBJ1-6,NA,CASSLGAGDNSPLHF,TGCGCCAGCAGCTTGGGGGCAGGGGATAATTCACCCCTCCACTTT
TRBV30,NA,TRBJ1-1,few,CAWSKTVNTEAFF,TGTGCCTGGAGTAAGACAGTAAACACTGAAGCTTTCTTT
TRBV6-1,NA,TRBJ2-5,few,CASSDGSWPTETQYF,TGTGCCAGCAGTGACGGGTCCTGGCCTACGGAGACCCAGTACTTC
TRBV30,NA,TRBJ2-5,NA,CAWSVRVGRRETQYF,TGTGCCTGGAGTGTACGTGTGGGCCGCCGGGAGACCCAGTACTTC
TRBV6-5,NA,TRBJ2-7,NA,CASTSSGSYEQYF,TGTGCCAGCACGAGTAGCGGCTCCTACGAGCAGTACTTC